Detailed here is one T cell receptor (beta chain). Nashville, Tennessee was home to all donors, each a Caucasian adult. The data stem from a study of shared clonotypes between healthy human individuals. Overall study context: A couple of women and three men aged 18 to 49 served as donors.

Profiling relied on immunoSEQ multiplex PCR, and the TCRdb table lists in-frame clones only, not all of them. Of roughly 660,000 clones in the sample, roughly 87% were seen once. This CDR3 comprises 13 residues. Per germline, CDR1 SEHNR and CDR2 FQNEAQ (reference sequence). The junction had 8 bases not matched to a gene; V was cut back by 7 bases and J by 6 bases. The chain recombines TRBV7-9 with TRBJ1-2; 7 bases line up with TRBD1. This TCR was recovered from a man younger than 35 in good health. Some clones in this sample may be carry-over from other donors' samples. Specimen: memory CD8+ T cells from PBMCs. Subset defined: CD45RO+ cells pooled with CCR7-negative TemRA cells. The CDR3 bases are TGTGCCAGCACCGGAGGGGGCTTGAATGGCTACACCTTC. It codes for CASTGGGLNGYTF.